What follows are 11 T cell receptor beta chains derived from one specimen sequenced in a study of blood T cell repertoires in COVID-19. The protocol was immunoSEQ multiplex PCR, while the TCRdb copy is restricted to in-frame clones and leaves out a portion. Of some 94,000 clones listed, less than 75% were seen once; the top ten hold around 23%. Sequenced input: peripheral blood. These receptor sequences come from a woman aged 55-75 years in a cohort sampled during active or convalescent COVID-19.

The chain uses TRBV7-9 and TRBJ2-7, with D possibly matching TRBD1 (6 bases). Germline V gene sequence: CDR1 SEHNR, CDR2 FQNEAQ (reference sequence). V was clipped by 3 bases and J by 3 bases, with 12 bases between them. CDR3 length: 14 residues. Here the CDR3 DNA reads TGTGCCAGCAGCTTTCCGGGACAATTCTACGAGCAGTACTTC. Translating gives CASSFPGQFYEQYF. The whole variable domain, filled in from reference TRBV7-9 and TRBJ2-7, reads DTGVSQNPRHKITKRGQNVTFRCDPISEHNRLYWYRQTLGQGPEFLTYFQNEAQLEKSRLLSDRFSAERPKGSFSTLEIQRTEQGDSAMYLCASSFPGQFYEQYFGPGTRLTVT.

This sequence joins TRBV5-4 and TRBJ1-4; 10 bases align to TRBD1. CDR1 and CDR2 from the germline V gene are SGHNT and YYREEE (reference sequence). With V trimmed by 7 bases and J by 7 bases, 4 bases remained unmatched. There are 13 residues in the CDR3. This chain's CDR3 is CASRQGASEKLFF. The CDR3 DNA reads TGTGCCAGCCGACAGGGGGCGAGTGAAAAACTGTTTTTT. Using reference TRBV5-4 and TRBJ1-4 for the parts outside the CDR3, the full variable domain is ETGVTQSPTHLIKTRGQQVTLRCSSQSGHNTVSWYQQALGQGPQFIFQYYREEENGRGNFPPRFSGLQFPNYSSELNVNALELDDSALYLCASRQGASEKLFFGSGTQLSVL.

The chain combines TRBV5-1 with TRBJ2-2; 7 nucleotides agree with TRBD2. CDR3 length: 15 residues. Germline V gene lookup returns CDR1 SGHRS and CDR2 YFSETQ. Trimming took 4 bases from V and 1 from J; bases not matched to a gene: 4. CDR3 in DNA: TGCGCCAGCAGCCGGGGCGGGGGGAACACCGGGGAGCTGTTTTTT. Amino acid sequence: CASSRGGGNTGELFF.

The chain recombines TRBV5-1 with TRBJ2-1, with D tentatively TRBD1 (6 bases). Germline-derived CDR1 and CDR2 are SGHRS and YFSETQ. V lost 4 bases to trimming and J lost 6 bases, with 11 bases between them. The CDR3 spans 13 residues. CDR3: CASSPDSFNEQFF. In DNA, the CDR3 is TGCGCCAGCAGCCCGGACAGTTTCAATGAGCAGTTCTTC.

This clone occurred a few times. The chain employs TRBV6-2 or TRBV6-3 and TRBJ2-2, with 9 bases fitting TRBD1. The germline V gene encodes CDR1 MNHEY and CDR2 SVGEGT. This CDR3 contains 19 residues. Trimming at V came to 0 bases and at J to 1 base, leaving 9 bases not matched to a gene. The chain's CDR3 is CASSYSVDRGILNTGELFF. CDR3 nucleotide sequence: TGTGCCAGCAGTTACTCGGTGGACAGGGGTATTTTGAACACCGGGGAGCTGTTTTTT.

The genes are TRBV7-9 and TRBJ1-4; the match to TRBD1 covers 8 bases. J gave up 3 bases and V 6 bases, and 6 bases lay outside the gene matches. In germline, CDR1 is SEHNR, CDR2 FQNEAQ (reference sequence). The CDR3 runs to 15 residues. DNA of the CDR3: TGTGCCAGCAGTGGCCAGGGGGCGGCTAATGAAAAACTGTTTTTT. It codes for CASSGQGAANEKLFF.

CDR3 nucleotides: TGTGCCAGCAGCCAGGGGGTTCAAAGCACAGATACGCAGTATTTT. Translating gives CASSQGVQSTDTQYF. The rearrangement uses TRBV11-3 and TRBJ2-3; 7 bases fit TRBD1. V gave up 5 bases and J gave up 0 bases; unmatched junction bases: 5. CDR3 size: 15 residues. The germline V gene encodes CDR1 SGHNT and CDR2 YENEEA.

This clone is medium-sized within its sample. The CDR3 sequence is CASSLTPEIPSYEQYF. The CDR3 DNA reads TGTGCCAGCAGCTTGACCCCGGAGATTCCTTCCTACGAGCAGTACTTC. This sequence joins TRBV7-9 and TRBJ2-7; D remains ambiguous. This CDR3 region has 16 residues. Trimming removed 3 bases at V and 1 base at J, with 16 bases between. Germline CDR1 and CDR2: SEHNR and FQNEAQ (reference sequence). Full variable domain (remainder filled in from reference TRBV7-9 and TRBJ2-7): DTGVSQNPRHKITKRGQNVTFRCDPISEHNRLYWYRQTLGQGPEFLTYFQNEAQLEKSRLLSDRFSAERPKGSFSTLEIQRTEQGDSAMYLCASSLTPEIPSYEQYFGPGTRLTVT.

This clone has only a few counts. The CDR3 region is CASSQDVDRSSYGYTF. CDR3 coding DNA: TGTGCCAGCAGCCAAGACGTGGACAGGTCGTCCTATGGCTACACCTTC. The gene calls are TRBV4-2 and TRBJ1-2, with TRBD1 identical over 7 bases. CDR1 and CDR2 (germline): LGHNA, YNFKEQ. With 0 bases clipped from V and 4 bases from J, the junction kept 8 bases outside the gene matches. The CDR3 is 16 residues long.

V gene TRBV5-1 combines with J gene TRBJ2-5; TRBD1 is a possible D gene (5 bases). CDR1 and CDR2 (germline): SGHRS, YFSETQ. Trimming pared 3 bases from V and 5 bases from J, leaving 11 bases between. CDR3 length equals 13 residues. The CDR3 DNA follows: TGCGCCAGCAGCTCTGGCAGGGCGGAGACCCAGTACTTC. Translation gives CASSSGRAETQYF.

This clone appeared once. The gene calls are TRBV20-1 and TRBJ2-7; the match to TRBD1 covers 8 bases. The CDR3 is 13 amino acids. With 3 bases clipped from V and 5 bases from J, the junction kept 6 bases outside the gene matches. CDR1 DFQATT and CDR2 SNEGSKA come from the germline V gene (reference sequence). The CDR3 region is CSASQGAADEQYF. CDR3 DNA sequence: TGCAGTGCTAGTCAGGGGGCAGCGGACGAGCAGTACTTC.